This entry concerns a single TCR beta chain. Its target is not known. Germline V CDR1 and CDR2: LNHDA, SQIVND (reference sequence). The CDR3 is made up of 13 amino acids. The V segment lost 4 bases and the J segment 7 bases; nucleotides outside the gene matches: 7. The record originates from a study of cytomegalovirus exposure and HLA in healthy donors. Assay: immunoSEQ multiplex PCR; the TCRdb copy retains only in-frame clones and omits some. The repertoire holds over 100,000 clones, with over 85% as singletons. Study results and limitations: In vitro work confirmed that three CMV-associated chains recognize CMV antigens. Most TCR sequences were uncommon, yet certain public TCRs appeared in many donors.

Source material: PBMCs. V is TRBV19 and J is TRBJ2-7; 7 bases align to TRBD1. This sequence was found in a man aged 30 to 39 in good health and CMV-seronegative. The CDR3 loop reads CASSNRGAREQYF. The CDR3 DNA reads as TGTGCCAGTAGTAACAGGGGAGCGAGAGAGCAGTACTTC.